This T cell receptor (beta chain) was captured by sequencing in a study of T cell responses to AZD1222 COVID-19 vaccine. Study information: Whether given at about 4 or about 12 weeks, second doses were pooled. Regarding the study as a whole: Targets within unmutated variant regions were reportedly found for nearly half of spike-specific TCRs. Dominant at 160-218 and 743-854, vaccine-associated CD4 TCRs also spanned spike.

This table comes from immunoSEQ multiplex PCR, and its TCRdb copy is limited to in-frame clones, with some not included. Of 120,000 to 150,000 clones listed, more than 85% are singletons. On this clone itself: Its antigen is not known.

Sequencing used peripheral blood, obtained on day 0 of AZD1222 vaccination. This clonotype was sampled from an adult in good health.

The CDR3 loop reads CASMGPASLYGYTF. In DNA, the CDR3 is TGTGCCAGCATGGGCCCGGCCAGCCTTTACGGCTACACCTTC. The chain links TRBV3-1 (or the pseudogene TRBV3-2) to TRBJ1-2; unclear D gene. V was shortened by 7 bases and J by 8 bases, with 20 bases between the two germline ends. The CDR3 covers 14 residues. The germline V gene encodes CDR1 LGHDT and CDR2 YNNKEL (reference sequence).